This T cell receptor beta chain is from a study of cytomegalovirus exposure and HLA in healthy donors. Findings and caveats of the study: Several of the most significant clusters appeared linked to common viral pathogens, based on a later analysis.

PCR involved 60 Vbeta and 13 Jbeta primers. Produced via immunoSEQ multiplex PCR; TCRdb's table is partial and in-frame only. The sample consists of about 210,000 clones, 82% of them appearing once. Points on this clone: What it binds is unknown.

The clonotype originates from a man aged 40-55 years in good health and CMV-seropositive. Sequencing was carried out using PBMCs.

CDR3 protein: CASSLLTGGAYEQYF. CDR3 nucleotides: TGTGCCAGCAGCTTACTTACAGGGGGGGCATACGAGCAGTACTTC. The rearrangement uses TRBV7-2 and TRBJ2-7; tentatively, D is TRBD1 (8 bases). Germline V gene lookup returns CDR1 SGHTA and CDR2 FQGNSA. Trimming took 2 bases from V and 4 from J, leaving 15 bases between them. CDR3 size: 15 residues.